This is a list of T cell receptor beta chains from one sample in a study of T cells in Graves' hyperthyroidism and ophthalmopathy. Via MiXCR, TCRdb re-called the multiplex PCR reads, giving one row per CDR3 protein. This sample yields about half a million distinct CDR3 sequences, of which less than 25% are seen a single time; 10% to 12% belongs to the top ten. The sample was blood. Source of these receptors: a woman younger than 45 with Graves' ophthalmopathy. Each CDR3 is given with its conserved first and last residue. D genes are given only for firm matches. Clone sizes are given selectively: once, few, many, or a class where the clone is expanded.

V: TRBV29-1; size: .; J: TRBJ2-5; D: TRBD2; length: 15; CDR3: CSVGGLAGAQETQYF; DNA: TGCAGCGTTGGTGGACTAGCGGGGGCCCAAGAGACCCAGTACTTC
V: TRBV7-2; size: .; J: TRBJ1-1; D: .; length: 12; CDR3: CASSWSGAEAFF; DNA: TGTGCCAGCAGCTGGTCCGGCGCTGAAGCTTTCTTT
V: TRBV6-1; size: .; J: TRBJ2-5; D: .; length: 14; CDR3: CASSKGLRVETQYF; DNA: TGTGCCAGCAGTAAGGGACTGAGGGTGGAGACCCAGTACTTC
V: TRBV2; size: many; J: TRBJ1-3; D: .; length: 16; CDR3: CASSEAARASGNTIYF; DNA: TGTGCCAGCAGTGAAGCTGCCAGGGCCTCTGGAAACACCATATATTTT
V: TRBV19; size: many; J: TRBJ1-5; D: .; length: 12; CDR3: CASSIAVQPQHF; DNA: TGTGCCAGTAGTATTGCGGTTCAGCCCCAGCATTTT
V: TRBV6-5; size: many; J: TRBJ1-1; D: .; length: 14; CDR3: CASSFGQQNTEAFF; DNA: TGTGCCAGCAGTTTCGGACAGCAGAACACTGAAGCTTTCTTT
V: TRBV29-1; size: .; J: TRBJ1-1; D: .; length: 13; CDR3: CSAQTFMNTEAFF; DNA: TGCAGCGCCCAAACCTTTATGAACACTGAAGCTTTCTTT
V: TRBV20-1; size: .; J: TRBJ1-5; D: .; length: 13; CDR3: CSARRGSGQPQHF; DNA: TGCAGTGCTAGACGGGGGAGCGGACAGCCCCAGCATTTT
V: TRBV10-3; size: many; J: TRBJ2-2; D: .; length: 15; CDR3: CAISELTSDGGELFF; DNA: TGTGCCATCAGTGAATTGACTAGTGATGGCGGGGAGCTGTTTTTT
V: TRBV12-3/TRBV12-4; size: many; J: TRBJ1-3; D: .; length: 13; CDR3: CASSDRTGNTIYF; DNA: TGTGCCAGCAGCGATAGAACTGGAAACACCATATATTTT
V: TRBV30; size: many; J: TRBJ1-5; D: .; length: 14; CDR3: CAWSVKGGNQPQHF; DNA: TGTGCCTGGAGTGTAAAGGGTGGCAATCAGCCCCAGCATTTT
V: TRBV27; size: .; J: TRBJ1-1; D: .; length: 14; CDR3: CASSKDTGLTDAFF; DNA: TGTGCCAGCAGCAAGGACACGGGGCTCACTGATGCTTTCTTT
V: TRBV7-2; size: many; J: TRBJ1-5; D: .; length: 17; CDR3: CASSLAPWQGKGQPQHF; DNA: TGTGCCAGCAGCTTAGCCCCCTGGCAGGGAAAGGGCCAGCCCCAGCATTTT
V: TRBV11-2; size: .; J: TRBJ2-7; D: TRBD2; length: 13; CDR3: CATQSGVSYEQYF; DNA: TGTGCCACACAGAGCGGGGTCTCCTACGAGCAGTACTTC
V: TRBV6-1; size: many; J: TRBJ1-1; D: .; length: 17; CDR3: CASSEWGPGEQNTEAFF; DNA: TGTGCCAGCAGTGAATGGGGACCGGGGGAGCAGAACACTGAAGCTTTCTTT
V: TRBV12-3/TRBV12-4; size: many; J: TRBJ1-5; D: .; length: 15; CDR3: CASRRRAESNQPQHF; DNA: TGTGCCAGCAGACGGAGGGCAGAAAGCAATCAGCCCCAGCATTTT
V: TRBV6-2/TRBV6-3; size: many; J: TRBJ2-4; D: .; length: 14; CDR3: CASSEMMVKDIQYF; DNA: TGTGCCAGCTCCGAGATGATGGTCAAAGACATTCAGTACTTC
V: TRBV6-1; size: .; J: TRBJ2-7; D: .; length: 14; CDR3: CASSVGQPSYEQYF; DNA: TGTGCCAGCAGTGTCGGACAGCCCTCCTACGAGCAGTACTTC
V: TRBV2; size: many; J: TRBJ2-4; D: .; length: 14; CDR3: CASSLDGAKNIQYF; DNA: TGTGCCAGCAGTTTGGACGGAGCCAAAAACATTCAGTACTTC
V: TRBV12-3/TRBV12-4; size: many; J: TRBJ1-2; D: .; length: 14; CDR3: CASSFKRSTYGYTF; DNA: TGTGCCAGCAGTTTTAAGAGGAGCACCTATGGCTACACCTTC
V: TRBV6-5; size: many; J: TRBJ1-2; D: .; length: 14; CDR3: CVSSYRASNYGYTF; DNA: TGTGTCAGCAGTTACAGGGCCAGCAACTATGGCTACACCTTC
V: TRBV5-1; size: .; J: TRBJ1-2; D: .; length: 18; CDR3: CASSLSGVVMGSNYGYTF; DNA: TGCGCCAGCAGCTTGTCTGGGGTTGTGATGGGATCTAACTATGGCTACACCTTC
V: TRBV5-1; size: .; J: TRBJ1-2; D: .; length: 14; CDR3: CASSLVSGGDGYTF; DNA: TGCGCCAGCAGCTTGGTCTCGGGGGGCGATGGCTACACCTTC
V: TRBV7-3; size: many; J: TRBJ2-7; D: .; length: 14; CDR3: CASSQTGVSHEQYF; DNA: TGTGCCAGCAGCCAAACGGGGGTAAGCCACGAGCAGTACTTC
V: TRBV4-3; size: many; J: TRBJ2-5; D: TRBD1; length: 14; CDR3: CASSQETGRETQYF; DNA: TGCGCCAGCAGCCAAGAGACAGGGCGGGAGACCCAGTACTTC
V: TRBV28; size: .; J: TRBJ2-7; D: .; length: 13; CDR3: CASSGLRPYEQYF; DNA: TGTGCCAGCAGTGGACTGCGGCCCTACGAGCAGTACTTC
V: TRBV6-1; size: once; J: TRBJ2-2; D: .; length: 15; CDR3: CASSGTYRDTGELFF; DNA: TGTGCCAGCAGCGGGACTTACCGGGACACCGGGGAGCTGTTTTTT
V: TRBV20-1; size: once; J: TRBJ2-7; D: TRBD2; length: 15; CDR3: CSARTSGSGLYEQYF; DNA: TGCAGTGCTAGAACTAGCGGGAGTGGGCTCTACGAGCAGTACTTC
V: TRBV28; size: many; J: TRBJ2-7; D: TRBD1; length: 13; CDR3: CASSSQGADEQYF; DNA: TGTGCCAGCAGTTCTCAGGGGGCTGACGAGCAGTACTTC
V: TRBV6-1; size: .; J: TRBJ1-2; D: .; length: 14; CDR3: CASSEGIKGYGYTF; DNA: TGTGCCAGCAGTGAAGGGATCAAGGGATATGGCTACACCTTC
V: TRBV10-1; size: many; J: TRBJ1-1; D: TRBD1; length: 13; CDR3: CASSESGTGKAFF; DNA: TGCGCCAGCAGTGAGTCCGGGACAGGGAAGGCTTTCTTT
V: TRBV6-5; size: .; J: TRBJ2-7; D: TRBD1; length: 14; CDR3: CASSHDRVKGEQYF; DNA: TGTGCCAGCAGTCACGACAGGGTTAAGGGCGAGCAGTACTTC
V: TRBV5-1; size: .; J: TRBJ1-6; D: .; length: 13; CDR3: CASSFEGDSPLHF; DNA: TGCGCCAGCAGCTTTGAAGGGGATTCACCCCTCCACTTT
V: TRBV20-1; size: many; J: TRBJ2-5; D: TRBD2; length: 15; CDR3: CSASVSGGLQETQYF; DNA: TGCAGTGCTAGTGTTAGCGGGGGACTTCAAGAGACCCAGTACTTC
V: TRBV6-1; size: .; J: TRBJ2-7; D: TRBD2; length: 17; CDR3: CASSPGLAGGQGYEQYF; DNA: TGTGCCAGCAGCCCCGGACTAGCGGGAGGCCAGGGCTACGAGCAGTACTTC
V: TRBV20-1; size: many; J: TRBJ2-5; D: .; length: 14; CDR3: CSARTGRWGETQYF; DNA: TGCAGTGCTAGGACAGGGAGGTGGGGAGAGACCCAGTACTTC
V: TRBV27; size: .; J: TRBJ1-1; D: TRBD1; length: 14; CDR3: CASGPRGHLAEAFF; DNA: TGTGCCAGCGGACCGAGGGGGCATCTGGCTGAAGCTTTCTTT
V: TRBV6-1; size: .; J: TRBJ1-5; D: .; length: 14; CDR3: CASNPGGGNQPQHF; DNA: TGTGCCAGCAACCCTGGTGGCGGCAATCAGCCCCAGCATTTT
V: TRBV28; size: .; J: TRBJ2-7; D: TRBD1; length: 13; CDR3: CASSGRDRYELYF; DNA: TGTGCCAGCAGTGGACGGGACAGGTACGAGCTGTACTTC